A single sample gave rise to the 24 T cell receptor beta chains below, sequenced in a study of yellow fever vaccine responses in identical twins (dated by TCRdb to between 2018 and 2020). Receptor amplification or capture employed RT-PCR. The run used an Illumina HiSeq 2500. TCRdb reran the public reads through fastp at Q25 and MiXCR, keeping productive beta chains. Entries are consolidated by CDR3 protein sequence, retaining the most common genes and DNA. Recorded for this sample are about 6,000 distinct CDR3 sequences; 60% to 70% of them occurred a single time. The leading ten clones occupy around 4% of the sample. The sequences come from T cells from blood (PBMCs), unsorted or a sorted subset (not recorded which), collected before or after yellow fever vaccination (not recorded which). Receptors originate from a woman between 18 and 30 years old who received the yellow fever vaccine. Donor details come from another sample of the same person, matched by shared clones.

The V call is TRBV6-1, the J call TRBJ2-7, with 8 bases lining up with TRBD2. The V gene end was trimmed by 6 bases and the J gene end by 0 bases; junction bases not matched to a gene: 4. CDR1 is MNHNS and CDR2 is SASEGT in the germline V gene. This CDR3 spans 14 amino acids. CDR3 protein: CASSLAGLSYEQYF. CDR3 in DNA: TGTGCCAGCAGCCTAGCGGGCCTCTCCTACGAGCAGTACTTC.

The rearrangement links TRBV2 to TRBJ2-5; the D gene is possibly TRBD2 (6 bases). CDR1 SNHLY and CDR2 FYNNEI come from the germline V gene. The CDR3 totals 14 residues. Trimming removed 0 bases at V and 4 bases at J, with 9 bases between. The CDR3 is CASSEAFGGETQYF. The DNA for the CDR3 is TGTGCCAGCAGTGAAGCGTTCGGGGGAGAGACCCAGTACTTC.

Written as DNA, the CDR3 is TGCGCCAGCAGACTACTAGCGGGAGGAACCGGGGAGCTGTTTTTT. The encoded protein is CASRLLAGGTGELFF. V usage is TRBV10-2 and J usage is TRBJ2-2; the match to TRBD2 covers 12 bases. Germline CDR1 is WSHSY and CDR2 is SAAADI. The CDR3 runs to 15 residues. The trim removed 6 bases at V and 5 bases at J, leaving 4 bases unmatched.

This clonotype was observed a few times. V is TRBV6-1 and J is TRBJ2-1, with a weak D call TRBD2 (5 bases). The CDR3 contains 15 residues. CDR1 and CDR2 (germline): MNHNS, SASEGT. Between the trimmed V and J ends, which lost 6 bases and 4 bases, there was a span of 16 bases. CDR3 residues: CASRPGVPEYNEQFF. The CDR3 DNA reads TGTGCCAGCAGACCCGGGGTGCCGGAGTACAATGAGCAGTTCTTC.

V gene TRBV12-3 or TRBV12-4 combines with J gene TRBJ2-1; 12 nucleotides match TRBD2. This CDR3 has 15 amino acids. The V gene end was trimmed by 5 bases and the J gene end by 4 bases; junction bases not matched to a gene: 3. In nucleotides, the CDR3 is TGTGCCAGCAGTACGGGGACTAGCGGGTACAATGAGCAGTTCTTC. Protein: CASSTGTSGYNEQFF.

This clonotype was observed a handful of times. The chain links TRBV28 to TRBJ2-5, with D possibly being TRBD2 (6 bases). The CDR3 runs to 14 residues. The V gene lost 3 bases and the J gene lost 7 bases, with 15 bases spanning the gap. Germline V gene sequence: CDR1 MDHEN, CDR2 SYDVKM. The CDR3 coding sequence is TGTGCCAGCAGTTTCGGTCGGGACTTGGGGACCCAGTACTTC. Translating it yields CASSFGRDLGTQYF. The full variable domain, its missing parts supplied by reference TRBV28 and TRBJ2-5, is DVKVTQSSRYLVKRTGEKVFLECVQDMDHENMFWYRQDPGLGLRLIYFSYDVKMKEKGDIPEGYSVSREKKERFSLILESASTNQTSMYLCASSFGRDLGTQYFGPGTRLLVL.

A few counts support this clonotype. V usage is TRBV3-1 and J usage is TRBJ2-6, with D uncertain. The CDR3 is 14 amino acids. The germline gives CDR1 LGHDT, CDR2 YNNKEL (reference sequence). V shed 1 base and J shed 2 bases, with 3 bases lying between them. The CDR3 region is CASSQGPGANVLTF. CDR3 coding DNA: TGTGCCAGCAGCCAAGGGCCTGGGGCCAACGTCCTGACTTTC.

V usage is TRBV20-1 and J usage is TRBJ1-1; the D gene is possibly TRBD1 (5 bases). Deletions cut 0 bases from V and 3 bases from J, with 11 bases between. The CDR3 sequence is 14 residues long. Per the germline V gene, CDR1 is DFQATT and CDR2 is SNEGSKA (reference sequence). This chain's CDR3 is CSAREAGRDTEAFF. As DNA, the CDR3 is TGCAGTGCTAGAGAGGCAGGGAGGGACACTGAAGCTTTCTTT.

The V gene is TRBV7-3, the J gene TRBJ2-3; D is perhaps TRBD2 (6 bases). Trimming shortened V by 3 bases and J by 0 bases, and 10 bases separated the two germline ends. The CDR3 runs 15 residues. In germline, CDR1 is SGHTA, CDR2 FQGTGA. The DNA of the CDR3 is TGTGCCAGCAGCTTCGGCGGGGATAGCACAGATACGCAGTATTTT. It encodes CASSFGGDSTDTQYF.

In nucleotides, the CDR3 is TGTGCCAGCAGCCGAGAGGCGTACGGGGCGATGAACACTGAAGCTTTCTTT. Translating it yields CASSREAYGAMNTEAFF. The rearrangement links TRBV14 to TRBJ1-1; a possible D gene is TRBD1 (5 bases). CDR3 length: 17 residues. The germline V gene encodes CDR1 SGHDN and CDR2 FVKESK. The germline V and J ends were trimmed by 4 bases and 0 bases, with 18 bases remaining between them.

This clonotype was detected only a few times. This rearrangement joins TRBV7-2 to TRBJ2-7; 7 bases map to TRBD1. Looked up from germline, CDR1 is SGHTA and CDR2 is FQGNSA. The CDR3 is 14 amino acids. Unmatched junction bases numbered 5, after V lost 6 bases and J lost 0 bases. The CDR3 DNA follows: TGTGCCAGCAGGAGAGGGACAGCCTCCTACGAGCAGTACTTC. It codes for CASRRGTASYEQYF. Together with reference TRBV7-2 and TRBJ2-7, the CDR3 gives the full variable domain: GAGVSQSPSNKVTEKGKDVELRCDPISGHTALYWYRQSLGQGLEFLIYFQGNSAPDKSGLPSDRFSAERTGGSVSTLTIQRTQQEDSAVYLCASRRGTASYEQYFGPGTRLTVT.

V is TRBV13 and J is TRBJ1-1, with 9 bases identical to TRBD1. Germline values: CDR1 PRHDT, CDR2 FYEKMQ (reference sequence). The CDR3 is made up of 13 amino acids. The V segment lost 6 bases and the J segment 6 bases; nucleotides outside the gene matches: 5. The CDR3 protein is CASRTGGTPEAFF. The CDR3, as DNA: TGTGCCAGCAGGACAGGGGGAACTCCTGAAGCTTTCTTT.

V and J are TRBV4-2 and TRBJ2-2; possibly TRBD1 for D (5 bases). The length of the CDR3 is 17 residues. V was cut by 0 bases and J by 0 bases, with 11 bases left in between. CDR1 LGHNA and CDR2 YNFKEQ come from the germline V gene. CDR3 residues: CASSQDAQGANTGELFF. The DNA of the CDR3 is TGTGCCAGCAGCCAAGACGCCCAGGGCGCGAACACCGGGGAGCTGTTTTTT.

The chain uses TRBV19 and TRBJ1-2, with unresolved D. CDR1 is LNHDA, CDR2 SQIVND, per germline (reference sequence). The V and J ends lost 5 bases and 5 bases respectively, with 6 bases between them. The CDR3 is 11 amino acids. Here the CDR3 DNA reads TGTGCCAGTAGTCCAGCGTATGGCTACACCTTC. It codes for CASSPAYGYTF.

The genes are TRBV18 and TRBJ2-1; TRBD1 is a possible D gene (5 bases). Trimming removed 3 bases at V and 6 bases at J, with 6 bases between. Germline V gene sequence: CDR1 KGHSH, CDR2 LQKENI. The CDR3 spans 12 residues. CDR3 in DNA: TGTGCCAGCTCACCCCAGGGCAATGAGCAGTTCTTC. It translates to CASSPQGNEQFF.

The CDR3 here is CASNPLGATGELFF. The CDR3 DNA sequence: TGTGCCAGCAACCCTTTAGGGGCCACCGGGGAGCTGTTTTTT. The rearrangement joins TRBV7-8 to TRBJ2-2; a possible D gene is TRBD1 (5 bases). The germline CDR1 and CDR2 sequences are SGHVS and FQNEAQ. The CDR3 runs 14 residues. V was trimmed by 7 bases and J by 4 bases, leaving 13 bases between them. The full variable domain, with the rest looked up from reference TRBV7-8 and TRBJ2-2, is GAGVSQSPRYKVAKRGQDVALRCDPISGHVSLFWYQQALGQGPEFLTYFQNEAQLDKSGLPSDRFFAERPEGSVSTLKIQRTQQEDSAVYLCASNPLGATGELFFGEGSRLTVL.

The chain has TRBV15 and TRBJ1-5; no definite D call. With 5 bases removed from V and 4 bases from J, the gap between germline ends came to 9 bases. Germline V gene lookup returns CDR1 LNHNV and CDR2 YYDKDF (reference sequence). The CDR3 is 13 residues long. The CDR3 here is CATSPVGNQPQHF. Here the CDR3 DNA reads TGTGCCACCAGCCCGGTGGGAAATCAGCCCCAGCATTTT.

In this sample, this clonotype turned up once. The chain links TRBV11-3 to TRBJ2-4; D is unresolved. Trimming removed 0 bases from V and 4 bases from J, with 7 bases in between. Germline V gives CDR1 SGHNT, CDR2 YENEEA. CDR3 length: 14 residues. The CDR3 nucleotides are TGTGCCAGCAGCTTAGAGGTAGTGAAAAACATTCAGTACTTC. Translating gives CASSLEVVKNIQYF. The complete variable domain, with remaining parts taken from reference TRBV11-3 and TRBJ2-4, reads EAGVVQSPRYKIIEKKQPVAFWCNPISGHNTLYWYLQNLGQGPELLIRYENEEAVDDSQLPKDRFSAERLKGVDSTLKIQPAELGDSAVYLCASSLEVVKNIQYFGAGTRLSVL.

This chain joins TRBV3-1 and TRBJ2-1; possibly TRBD1 for D (5 bases). The CDR3 loop spans 15 amino acids. The germline CDR1 and CDR2 sequences are LGHDT and YNNKEL (reference sequence). V was cut by 6 bases and J by 0 bases, with 12 bases left in between. CDR3 in DNA: TGTGCCAGCAGGTCTCTCGACAGCTCCTACAATGAGCAGTTCTTC. Amino acid sequence: CASRSLDSSYNEQFF.

This clonotype showed up just a few times. The rearrangement links TRBV5-6 to TRBJ2-1, with 12 bases aligning to TRBD2. The trim removed 1 base at V and 7 bases at J, leaving 9 bases unmatched. The CDR3 covers 17 residues. Germline loops: CDR1 SGHDT, CDR2 YYEEEE. CDR3 protein: CASSLLASGGAWNEQFF. CDR3 in DNA: TGTGCCAGCAGCTTGTTGGCTAGCGGGGGGGCATGGAATGAGCAGTTCTTC.

The J gene is TRBJ1-5, the V gene TRBV19; TRBD1 matches 7 bases. Looked up from germline, CDR1 is LNHDA and CDR2 is SQIVND (reference sequence). After removal of 4 bases from V and 3 bases from J, the junction contained 9 bases not matched to a gene. The CDR3 length is 16 residues. The CDR3: CASSTRRQGTNQPQHF. CDR3 coding DNA: TGTGCCAGTAGTACAAGGAGACAGGGTACCAATCAGCCCCAGCATTTT.

This clonotype was recorded once. V gene TRBV7-3 combines with J gene TRBJ1-1; no clear D gene. Germline V CDR1 and CDR2: SGHTA, FQGTGA. The CDR3 sequence is 13 residues long. V dropped 2 bases and J dropped 6 bases, with 10 bases sitting between them. In nucleotides, the CDR3 is TGTGCCAGCAGCTTAGGGGTTTTATCTGAAGCTTTCTTT. Residues: CASSLGVLSEAFF.

This clonotype was found a few times. V and J are TRBV7-6 and TRBJ2-1; the D is unclear. The CDR3 totals 14 residues. With 4 bases removed from V and 6 bases from J, the gap between germline ends came to 13 bases. The germline V gene encodes CDR1 SGHVS and CDR2 FNYEAQ. The CDR3 region has the DNA TGTGCCAGCAGCTCACTCCCGAAGTCCAATGAGCAGTTCTTC. Amino acids: CASSSLPKSNEQFF.

J is TRBJ1-5 and V is TRBV19; 7 bases align to TRBD1. With V trimmed by 4 bases and J by 4 bases, 10 bases remained unmatched. The CDR3 spans 16 residues. Germline CDR1 is LNHDA and CDR2 is SQIVND (reference sequence). This CDR3 is CASSTGDSNFNQPQHF. The CDR3 DNA sequence: TGTGCCAGTAGTACCGGGGACAGCAATTTTAATCAGCCCCAGCATTTT. The full variable domain, completed using reference TRBV19 and TRBJ1-5, is DGGITQSPKYLFRKEGQNVTLSCEQNLNHDAMYWYRQDPGQGLRLIYYSQIVNDFQKGDIAEGYSVSREKKESFPLTVTSAQKNPTAFYLCASSTGDSNFNQPQHFGDGTRLSIL.